This T cell receptor (beta chain) was identified in a study of shared clonotypes between healthy human individuals. In the study overall: The plates for each donor numbered three CD4 naive, three CD4 memory, two CD8 naive and one CD8 memory.

In its sample, this clone was seen once. Its specificity is unknown. Authors' analysis steps: Junction-only immunoSEQ data arrived without quality scores, meaning filtering differed. This table comes from immunoSEQ multiplex PCR, and its TCRdb copy is limited to in-frame clones, with some not included. V, J and clone size are taken as reported in that table, and D and trimming were inferred from the DNA itself. The sample includes fewer than 400,000 clones, about 74% seen only once; the top ten take around a tenth. Regarding the study as a whole: Clonotype sharing across a few donors was observed for around 5% of naive CD4 clonotypes. Donor scarcity curtailed the genetic and exposure-history diversity represented herein.

V was cut by 2 bases and J by 5 bases, with 9 bases left in between. Germline V lookup: CDR1 SGHTA, CDR2 FQGNSA. The CDR3 has 13 amino acids. The chain carries TRBV7-2 and TRBJ2-5, with D possibly TRBD2 on 6 matching bases. The material sequenced was memory CD4+ T cells sorted from blood. Subset given: CD45RA-negative fraction. The TCR originated in a man in his thirties or forties in good health. The chain's CDR3 is CASSLRGGETQYF. Written as DNA, the CDR3 is TGTGCCAGCAGCTTAAGGGGAGGCGAGACCCAGTACTTC. Based on the CDR3 plus reference TRBV7-2 and TRBJ2-5, the full variable domain is GAGVSQSPSNKVTEKGKDVELRCDPISGHTALYWYRQSLGQGLEFLIYFQGNSAPDKSGLPSDRFSAERTGGSVSTLTIQRTQQEDSAVYLCASSLRGGETQYFGPGTRLLVL.